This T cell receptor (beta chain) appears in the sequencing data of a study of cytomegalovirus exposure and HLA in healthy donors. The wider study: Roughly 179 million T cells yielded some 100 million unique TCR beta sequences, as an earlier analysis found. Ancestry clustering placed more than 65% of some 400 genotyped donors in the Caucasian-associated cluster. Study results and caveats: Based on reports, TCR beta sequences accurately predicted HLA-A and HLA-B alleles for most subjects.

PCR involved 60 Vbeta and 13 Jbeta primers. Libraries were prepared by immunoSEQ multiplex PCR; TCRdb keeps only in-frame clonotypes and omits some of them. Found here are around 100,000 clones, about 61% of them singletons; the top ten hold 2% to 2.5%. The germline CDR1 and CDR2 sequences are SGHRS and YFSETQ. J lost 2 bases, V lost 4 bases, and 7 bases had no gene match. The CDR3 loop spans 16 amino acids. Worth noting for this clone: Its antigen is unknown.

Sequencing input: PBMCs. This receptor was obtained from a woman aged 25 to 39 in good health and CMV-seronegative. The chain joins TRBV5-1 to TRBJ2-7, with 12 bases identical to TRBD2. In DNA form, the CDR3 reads TGCGCCAGCAGCCAGGGACTAGCGGGCCGAACCTACGAGCAGTACTTC. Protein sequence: CASSQGLAGRTYEQYF. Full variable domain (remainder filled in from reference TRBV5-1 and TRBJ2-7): KAGVTQTPRYLIKTRGQQVTLSCSPISGHRSVSWYQQTPGQGLQFLFEYFSETQRNKGNFPGRFSGRQFSNSRSEMNVSTLELGDSALYLCASSQGLAGRTYEQYFGPGTRLTVT.